In its sample, the clone carrying this T cell receptor beta chain was seen a few times. Its antigen is not known. This record comes from a study of shared clonotypes between healthy human individuals. Study at large: The study drew on a couple of women and a few men aged 18 to 49 as donors. Findings of the study overall: The study found 4.5% to 5% of naive CD4 clonotypes shared across four donors.

At deep level, the assay was performed. Original data processing: Junction-only sequences without quality scores came from ImmunoSEQ, so filtering differed. Only in-frame clones appear in the TCRdb table, and some are missing; sequencing was by immunoSEQ multiplex PCR. D and trimming were read from the DNA, whereas the V and J calls and clone size are those reported in that table. The profile shows about 2.5 million clones, 85% to 95% of them singletons. What was sequenced was naive CD4+ T cells from PBMCs. Subset in this sample: CD45RA+ positively selected. The TCR comes from a man aged 18 to 35 in good health. Some clones in this sample may be carry-over from other donors' samples.

This CDR3 reads CASSFIRDTEAFF. As DNA, the CDR3 is TGTGCCAGCAGCTTCATACGGGACACTGAAGCTTTCTTT. The rearrangement joins TRBV7-9 to TRBJ1-1; no clear D gene. V was clipped by 3 bases and J by 3 bases, with 8 bases between them. The CDR3 is 13 amino acids. The germline V gene encodes CDR1 SEHNR and CDR2 FQNEAQ (reference sequence).